Sequencing of this T cell receptor beta chain was carried out in a study of PD-L1 blockade in urothelial cancer. V was clipped by 0 bases and J by 4 bases, with 10 bases between them. CDR1 SGHDT and CDR2 YYEEEE come from the germline V gene. The CDR3 spans 15 residues. Noted time point: pretreatment peripheral blood. Profiled with immunoSEQ multiplex PCR; TCRdb holds only in-frame clones, not every one. The sample yields about 86,000 clones, 85% seen once. This chain uses TRBV5-6 with TRBJ1-4; D is unresolved. Sample: PBMCs, taken around atezolizumab (anti-PD-L1) treatment. This TCR was sampled from a man aged 55 to 69 with urothelial cancer. CDR3 amino acids: CASSLGLPFNEKLFF. CDR3 nucleotides: TGTGCCAGCAGCTTGGGACTACCCTTTAATGAAAAACTGTTTTTT.